Each of the 22 T cell receptor beta chains below was sequenced from the same sample in a study of T-cell reconstitution after alpha-beta-depleted transplantation in children. For TCRbeta, the library was prepared with unique molecular identifiers. TCRdb reanalysed the PCR reads using MiXCR and keeps one entry per CDR3 protein. This table has about 980,000 distinct CDR3 sequences, about 26% appearing once. The specimen was PBMCs, mostly from graft donor cells, collected 360 days after TCRalphabeta/CD19-depleted stem cell transplant. The receptor source for this set is a boy under two years old who had a stem cell transplant for SCID, so the T cells may come from the graft donor.

This clonotype has a count of ten or more. The chain couples TRBV12-3 or TRBV12-4 to TRBJ2-7, with D hard to call. This CDR3 spans 12 amino acids. V was trimmed by 3 bases and J by 4 bases, leaving 7 bases between them. CDR3: CASSFLGYEQYF. Here the CDR3 DNA reads TGTGCCAGCAGTTTCCTAGGGTACGAGCAGTACTTC.

This sequence joins TRBV18 and TRBJ2-1, with TRBD2 matching over 14 bases. V lost 3 bases to trimming and J lost 16 bases; unmatched junction nucleotides: 5. The germline gives CDR1 KGHSH, CDR2 LQKENI. The CDR3 loop spans 13 amino acids. CDR3 sequence reads: CASSPTSGGANFF. Here the CDR3 DNA reads TGTGCCAGCTCACCGACTAGCGGGGGGGCGAATTTCTTC.

Written as DNA, the CDR3 is TGCAGTGCTCTCTCTGCTAGGGGCGAGCAGTACTTC. This sequence encodes CSALSARGEQYF. The chain uses TRBV20-1 and TRBJ2-7; D perhaps matches TRBD1 (5 bases). V was pared by 5 bases and J by 6 bases, with 14 bases between. The CDR3 contains 12 residues. Germline CDR1 reads DFQATT; CDR2 reads SNEGSKA (reference sequence).

This clonotype was seen only a few times. This rearrangement joins TRBV12-3 or TRBV12-4 to TRBJ2-1; TRBD2 agrees at 9 bases. This CDR3 is built from 14 residues. After removal of 7 bases from V and 4 bases from J, the junction contained 5 bases not matched to a gene. CDR3 amino acids: CASTPSGVYNEQFF. Here the CDR3 DNA reads TGTGCCAGCACACCTAGCGGGGTTTACAATGAGCAGTTCTTC.

This clonotype occurred a few times. The chain links TRBV11-2 to TRBJ2-7; TRBD1 matches at 11 bases. Trimming removed 5 bases from V and 5 bases from J; junction bases left unmatched: 14. Per germline, CDR1 SGHAT and CDR2 FQNNGV. The CDR3 extends over 17 amino acids. This CDR3 is CASSLRGGQGARDEQYF. The DNA of the CDR3 is TGTGCCAGCAGCCTCCGCGGAGGACAGGGGGCGAGGGACGAGCAGTACTTC. Based on the CDR3 plus reference TRBV11-2 and TRBJ2-7, the full variable domain is EAGVAQSPRYKIIEKRQSVAFWCNPISGHATLYWYQQILGQGPKLLIQFQNNGVVDDSQLPKDRFSAERLKGVDSTLKIQPAKLEDSAVYLCASSLRGGQGARDEQYFGPGTRLTVT.

This clonotype occurred a few times. This chain links TRBV12-3 or TRBV12-4 with TRBJ2-1; 7 nucleotides line up with TRBD1. The CDR3 totals 14 residues. With V trimmed by 1 base and J by 7 bases, 4 bases remained unmatched. DNA of the CDR3: TGTGCCAGCAGTTTAGTGACACAGGGGAATGAGCAGTTCTTC. It specifies CASSLVTQGNEQFF.

The V call is TRBV5-1, the J call TRBJ1-1; D perhaps matches TRBD1 (6 bases). The germline V gene has CDR1 SGHRS and CDR2 YFSETQ. The CDR3 totals 15 residues. The V gene lost 0 bases and the J gene lost 2 bases, with 11 bases spanning the gap. In DNA form, the CDR3 reads TGCGCCAGCAGCTTGGGTGACAGGCCTAACACTGAAGCTTTCTTT. This gives the protein CASSLGDRPNTEAFF.

The rearrangement uses TRBV7-2 and TRBJ1-1, with 7 bases fitting TRBD1. V lost 4 bases and J lost 0; bases outside the gene matches: 8. The CDR3 totals 16 residues. Per the germline V gene, CDR1 is SGHTA and CDR2 is FQGNSA. In nucleotides, the CDR3 is TGTGCCAGCAGCTCCTCCGGGACAGCGATGAACACTGAAGCTTTCTTT. This encodes CASSSSGTAMNTEAFF.

The sample holds a few counts of this clonotype. The J gene is TRBJ2-5, the V gene TRBV11-2; D is undetermined. V lost 2 bases, J lost 4 bases, and 11 bases lay in between. The CDR3 is 14 amino acids. Germline V CDR1 and CDR2: SGHAT, FQNNGV. In DNA, the CDR3 is TGTGCCAGCAGCTTAATGGGTGGAGCAGAGACCCAGTACTTC. It codes for CASSLMGGAETQYF. Looking up the rest from reference TRBV11-2 and TRBJ2-5 gives the full variable domain: EAGVAQSPRYKIIEKRQSVAFWCNPISGHATLYWYQQILGQGPKLLIQFQNNGVVDDSQLPKDRFSAERLKGVDSTLKIQPAKLEDSAVYLCASSLMGGAETQYFGPGTRLLVL.

This clonotype has only one observation. The chain employs TRBV19 and TRBJ1-5; a possible D gene is TRBD1 (5 bases). The CDR3 is 15 residues long. Germline lookup yields CDR1 LNHDA and CDR2 SQIVND (reference sequence). Trimming cost V 3 bases and J 6 bases, with 15 bases left between them. This CDR3 reads CASSIFEGYGQPQHF. In DNA, the CDR3 is TGTGCCAGTAGTATTTTCGAGGGGTATGGTCAGCCCCAGCATTTT.

The chain has TRBV28 and TRBJ1-1; possible D gene TRBD1, 6 bases. V dropped 2 bases and J dropped 7 bases, with 14 bases sitting between them. The CDR3 consists of 14 residues. Germline CDR1 MDHEN, CDR2 SYDVKM. The DNA of the CDR3 is TGTGCCAGCAGTTTAGAAGCAGGGGCCCGTGAAGCTTTCTTT. Its translation is CASSLEAGAREAFF.

This clonotype appeared a few times. V gene TRBV12-3 or TRBV12-4 combines with J gene TRBJ2-2; 11 positions match TRBD1. The CDR3 loop spans 18 amino acids. With V trimmed by 6 bases and J by 3 bases, 12 bases remained unmatched. CDR3 in DNA: TGTGCCAGCAGCCCCACCGCTGGACAGGGGGCGCACACCGGGGAGCTGTTTTTT. Encoded protein: CASSPTAGQGAHTGELFF.

The V call is TRBV29-1, the J call TRBJ1-2; TRBD1 matches 7 bases. This CDR3 has 13 residues. Germline loops: CDR1 SQVTM, CDR2 ANQGSEA. V lost 2 bases to trimming and J lost 8 bases; unmatched junction nucleotides: 8. The DNA for the CDR3 is TGCAGCGTTGAATCGAACAGGGGCTTAGGCTACACCTTC. This translates into CSVESNRGLGYTF.

The V call is TRBV5-1, the J call TRBJ2-2; D may be TRBD1 or TRBD2 (5 bases each). The CDR3 sequence is 15 residues long. The germline V gene encodes CDR1 SGHRS and CDR2 YFSETQ. Trimming removed 0 bases at V and 7 bases at J, with 13 bases between. The CDR3 DNA is TGCGCCAGCAGCTTGGGCCCGGGGCACGGCGGGGAGCTGTTTTTT. It is translated as CASSLGPGHGGELFF.

CDR3 loop: CASSEALGRSSYEQYF. CDR3 coding DNA: TGTGCCAGCAGTGAAGCGCTAGGCAGAAGCTCCTACGAGCAGTACTTC. The chain couples TRBV2 to TRBJ2-7; D is uncertain. Germline CDR1 is SNHLY and CDR2 is FYNNEI. The CDR3 is 16 amino acids. The V end lost 0 bases, the J end lost 0 bases, and 12 bases lay between the germline ends.

The chain combines TRBV28 with TRBJ2-5; 15 bases align to TRBD2. The CDR3 covers 17 residues. Germline CDR1 MDHEN, CDR2 SYDVKM. Germline trimming cut 6 bases from V and 5 bases from J; bases unmatched to any gene: 10. The CDR3 region has the DNA TGTGCCAGCAGGGACCAGGGGACTAGCGGGGGGCGTGAGACCCAGTACTTC. Translation: CASRDQGTSGGRETQYF. Using reference TRBV28 and TRBJ2-5 for the parts outside the CDR3, the full variable domain is DVKVTQSSRYLVKRTGEKVFLECVQDMDHENMFWYRQDPGLGLRLIYFSYDVKMKEKGDIPEGYSVSREKKERFSLILESASTNQTSMYLCASRDQGTSGGRETQYFGPGTRLLVL.

This clonotype occurred a few times. The V call is TRBV5-5, the J call TRBJ2-7; 9 positions agree with TRBD1. CDR1 is SGHKS, CDR2 YYEKEE, per germline (reference sequence). The CDR3 totals 15 residues. The V and J ends lost 3 bases and 3 bases, in that order; junction bases with no gene match: 7. CDR3 in amino acids: CASSWGGQGYYEQYF. The CDR3 region has the DNA TGTGCCAGCAGCTGGGGGGGACAGGGATACTACGAGCAGTACTTC.

The chain joins TRBV7-9 to TRBJ2-7; D might be TRBD1 (6 bases). There are 17 residues in the CDR3. Trimming took off 7 bases at V and 2 bases at J, with 24 bases between the two ends. Germline loops: CDR1 SEHNR, CDR2 FQNEAQ (reference sequence). The CDR3 region is CASIISRQGRPTYEQYF. The CDR3 nucleotides read TGTGCCAGCATCATAAGCAGGCAGGGGCGGCCTACCTACGAGCAGTACTTC. Complete variable domain (other parts from reference TRBV7-9 and TRBJ2-7): DTGVSQNPRHKITKRGQNVTFRCDPISEHNRLYWYRQTLGQGPEFLTYFQNEAQLEKSRLLSDRFSAERPKGSFSTLEIQRTEQGDSAMYLCASIISRQGRPTYEQYFGPGTRLTVT.

This rearrangement joins TRBV4-1 to TRBJ2-1, with a weak D call TRBD1 (5 bases). The CDR3 sequence is 16 residues long. CDR1 MGHRA and CDR2 YSYEKL come from the germline V gene. Between the trimmed V and J ends, which lost 2 bases and 7 bases, there was a span of 18 bases. In DNA form, the CDR3 reads TGCGCCAGCAGCCAAAGATTCAGGGTAGGGATGAATGAGCAGTTCTTC. Translated, it gives CASSQRFRVGMNEQFF.

This clonotype showed up just a few times. The V gene is TRBV10-3, the J gene TRBJ2-5; D is unclear. This CDR3 contains 11 residues. The V end was cut by 3 bases, the J end by 5 bases, with 4 bases between. Germline V gives CDR1 ENHRY, CDR2 SYGVKD. This chain's CDR3 is CAISDRETQYF. DNA for the CDR3: TGTGCCATCAGTGACAGGGAGACCCAGTACTTC.

The chain is built from TRBV20-1 and TRBJ1-6, with a tentative D call TRBD1 (5 bases). V shed 0 bases and J shed 6 bases, with 12 bases lying between them. CDR3 length: 15 residues. Germline CDR1 DFQATT, CDR2 SNEGSKA (reference sequence). Here the CDR3 DNA reads TGCAGTGCTAGAGACCCCGGACACCTTAATTCACCCCTCCACTTT. Protein product: CSARDPGHLNSPLHF.

This clonotype was counted a few times. This CDR3 is CAISEELEGTQYF. The CDR3 DNA sequence: TGTGCCATCAGTGAGGAACTAGAGGGGACCCAGTACTTC. J is TRBJ2-5 and V is TRBV10-3; D may be TRBD2 (5 bases). V was shortened by 2 bases and J by 7 bases, with 11 bases between the two germline ends. The CDR3 is 13 residues long. Per the germline V gene, CDR1 is ENHRY and CDR2 is SYGVKD.